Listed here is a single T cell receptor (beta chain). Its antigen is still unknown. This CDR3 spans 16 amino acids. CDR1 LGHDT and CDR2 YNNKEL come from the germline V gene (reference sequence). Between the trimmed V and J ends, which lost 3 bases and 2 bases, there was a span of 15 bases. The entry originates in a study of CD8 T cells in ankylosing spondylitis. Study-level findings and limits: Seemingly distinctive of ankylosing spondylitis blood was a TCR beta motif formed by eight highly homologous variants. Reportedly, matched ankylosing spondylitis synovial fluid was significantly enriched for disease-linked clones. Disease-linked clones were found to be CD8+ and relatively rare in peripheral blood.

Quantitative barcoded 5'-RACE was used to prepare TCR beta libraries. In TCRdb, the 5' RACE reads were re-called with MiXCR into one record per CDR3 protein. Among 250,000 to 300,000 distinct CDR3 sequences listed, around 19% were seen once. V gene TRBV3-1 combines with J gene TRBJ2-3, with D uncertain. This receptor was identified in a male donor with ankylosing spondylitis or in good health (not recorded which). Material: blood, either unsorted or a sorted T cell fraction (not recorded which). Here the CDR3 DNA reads TGTGCCAGCAGCCATCGGCTCCACACCTACACAGATACGCAGTATTTT. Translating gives CASSHRLHTYTDTQYF.